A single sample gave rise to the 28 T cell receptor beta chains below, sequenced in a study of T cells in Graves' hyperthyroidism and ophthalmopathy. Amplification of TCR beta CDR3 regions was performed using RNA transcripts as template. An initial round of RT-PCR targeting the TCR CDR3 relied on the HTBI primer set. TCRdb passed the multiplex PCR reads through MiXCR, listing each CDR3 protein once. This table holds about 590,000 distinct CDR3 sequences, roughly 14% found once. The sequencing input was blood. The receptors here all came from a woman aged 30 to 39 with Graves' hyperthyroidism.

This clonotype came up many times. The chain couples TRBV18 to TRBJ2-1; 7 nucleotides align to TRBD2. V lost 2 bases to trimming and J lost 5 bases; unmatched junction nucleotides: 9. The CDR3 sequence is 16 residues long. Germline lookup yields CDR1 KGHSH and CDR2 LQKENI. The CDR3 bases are TGTGCCAGCTCACCAGAACTAGCGATACCAAACAATGAGCAGTTCTTC. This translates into CASSPELAIPNNEQFF.

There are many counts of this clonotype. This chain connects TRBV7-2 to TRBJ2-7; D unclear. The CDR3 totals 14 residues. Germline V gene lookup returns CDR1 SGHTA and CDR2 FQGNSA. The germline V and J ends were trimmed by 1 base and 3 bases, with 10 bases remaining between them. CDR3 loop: CASSLGPSVYEQYF. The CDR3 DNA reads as TGTGCCAGCAGCTTAGGACCAAGCGTCTACGAGCAGTACTTC.

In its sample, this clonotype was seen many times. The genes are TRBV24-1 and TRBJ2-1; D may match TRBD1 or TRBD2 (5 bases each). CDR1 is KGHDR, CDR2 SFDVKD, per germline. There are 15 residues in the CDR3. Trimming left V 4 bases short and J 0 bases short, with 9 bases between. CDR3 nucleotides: TGTGCCACCAGTGACCGGGACCTCTCCTACAATGAGCAGTTCTTC. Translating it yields CATSDRDLSYNEQFF.

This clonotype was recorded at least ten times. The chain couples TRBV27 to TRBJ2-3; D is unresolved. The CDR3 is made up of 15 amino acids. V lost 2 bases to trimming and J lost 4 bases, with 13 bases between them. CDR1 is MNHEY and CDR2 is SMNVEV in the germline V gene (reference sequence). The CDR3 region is CASSLPGKMADTQYF. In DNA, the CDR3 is TGTGCCAGCAGTTTACCCGGAAAGATGGCAGATACGCAGTATTTT.

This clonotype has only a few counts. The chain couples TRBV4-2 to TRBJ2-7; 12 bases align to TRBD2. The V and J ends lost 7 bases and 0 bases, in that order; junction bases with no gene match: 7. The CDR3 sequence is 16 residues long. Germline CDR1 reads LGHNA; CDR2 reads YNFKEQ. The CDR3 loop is CASTLTSGRSSYEQYF. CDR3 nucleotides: TGTGCCAGCACCCTCACTAGCGGGAGGTCCTCCTACGAGCAGTACTTC.

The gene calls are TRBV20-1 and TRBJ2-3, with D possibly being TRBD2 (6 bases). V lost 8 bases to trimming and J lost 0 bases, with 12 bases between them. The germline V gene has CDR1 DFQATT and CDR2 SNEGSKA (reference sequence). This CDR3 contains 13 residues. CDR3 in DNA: TGCAGTCTGGATAGCGGTAGCACAGATACGCAGTATTTT. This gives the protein CSLDSGSTDTQYF.

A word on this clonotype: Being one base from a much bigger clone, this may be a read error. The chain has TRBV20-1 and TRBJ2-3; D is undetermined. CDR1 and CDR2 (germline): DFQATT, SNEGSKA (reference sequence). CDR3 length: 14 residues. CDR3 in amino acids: CGATALTRTDTQYF. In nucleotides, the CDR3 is TGCGGTGCGACGGCCTTAACTCGCACAGATACGCAGTATTTT.

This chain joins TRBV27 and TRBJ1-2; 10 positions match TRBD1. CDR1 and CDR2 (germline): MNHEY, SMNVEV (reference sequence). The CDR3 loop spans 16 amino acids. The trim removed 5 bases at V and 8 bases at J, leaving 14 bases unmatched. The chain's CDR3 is CASSPGTGAAPGGYTF. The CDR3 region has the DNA TGTGCCAGCAGTCCCGGGACAGGGGCCGCGCCGGGAGGCTACACCTTC.

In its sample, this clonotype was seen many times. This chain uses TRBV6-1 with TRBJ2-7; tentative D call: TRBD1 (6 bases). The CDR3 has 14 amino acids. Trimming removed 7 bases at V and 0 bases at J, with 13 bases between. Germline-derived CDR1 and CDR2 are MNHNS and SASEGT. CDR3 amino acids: CASKRTDDSYEQYF. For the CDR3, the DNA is TGTGCCAGCAAACGGACAGACGACTCCTACGAGCAGTACTTC.

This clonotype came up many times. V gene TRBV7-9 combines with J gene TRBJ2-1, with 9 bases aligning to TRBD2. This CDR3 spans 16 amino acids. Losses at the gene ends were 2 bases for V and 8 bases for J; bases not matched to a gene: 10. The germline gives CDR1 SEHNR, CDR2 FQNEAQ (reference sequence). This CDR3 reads CASSLSVAGVRDEQFF. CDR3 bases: TGTGCCAGCAGCTTATCGGTAGCGGGAGTTCGGGATGAGCAGTTCTTC.

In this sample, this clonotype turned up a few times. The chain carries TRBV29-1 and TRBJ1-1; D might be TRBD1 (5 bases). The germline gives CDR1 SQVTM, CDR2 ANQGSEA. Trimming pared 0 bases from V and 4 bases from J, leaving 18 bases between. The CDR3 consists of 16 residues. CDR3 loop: CSVEDLQGVVGTEAFF. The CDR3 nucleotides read TGCAGCGTTGAAGATCTTCAAGGGGTGGTAGGCACTGAAGCTTTCTTT.

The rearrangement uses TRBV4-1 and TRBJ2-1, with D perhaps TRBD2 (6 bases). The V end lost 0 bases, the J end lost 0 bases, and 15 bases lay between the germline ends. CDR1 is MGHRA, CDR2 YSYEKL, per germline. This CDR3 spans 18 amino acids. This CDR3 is CASSQDVRAGPSYNEQFF. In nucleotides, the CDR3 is TGCGCCAGCAGCCAAGATGTAAGGGCGGGACCCTCCTACAATGAGCAGTTCTTC.

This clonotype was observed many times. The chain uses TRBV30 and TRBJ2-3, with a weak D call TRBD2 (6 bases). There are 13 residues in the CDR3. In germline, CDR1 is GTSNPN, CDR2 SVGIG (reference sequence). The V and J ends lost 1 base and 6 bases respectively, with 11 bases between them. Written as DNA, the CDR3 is TGTGCCTGGAGTGCGAGGGAGGAGGATACGCAGTATTTT. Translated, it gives CAWSAREEDTQYF.

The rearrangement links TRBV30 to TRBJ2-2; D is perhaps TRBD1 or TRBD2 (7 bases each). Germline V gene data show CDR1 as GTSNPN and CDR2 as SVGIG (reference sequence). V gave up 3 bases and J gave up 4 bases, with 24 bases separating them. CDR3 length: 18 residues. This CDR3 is CAWRSGGGVPWGTGELFF. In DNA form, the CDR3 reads TGTGCCTGGAGATCAGGGGGGGGCGTACCCTGGGGCACCGGGGAGCTGTTTTTT.

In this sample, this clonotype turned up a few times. The DNA for the CDR3 is TGCAGTGCTAAGCTAGCCGGGGGCGGGTCTAATGAAAAACTGTTTTTT. Residues: CSAKLAGGGSNEKLFF. The chain carries TRBV20-1 and TRBJ1-4, with D possibly being TRBD1 (6 bases). The CDR3 is 16 residues long. The germline V and J ends were trimmed by 4 bases and 3 bases, with 18 bases remaining between them. Germline V gene sequence: CDR1 DFQATT, CDR2 SNEGSKA (reference sequence).

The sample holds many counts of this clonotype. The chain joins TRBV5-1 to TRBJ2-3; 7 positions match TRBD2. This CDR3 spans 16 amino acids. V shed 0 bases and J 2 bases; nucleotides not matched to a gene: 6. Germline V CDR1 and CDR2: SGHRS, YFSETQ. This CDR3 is CASSLDPSGLTDTQYF. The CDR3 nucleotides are TGCGCCAGCAGCTTGGATCCTAGCGGTCTCACAGATACGCAGTATTTT.

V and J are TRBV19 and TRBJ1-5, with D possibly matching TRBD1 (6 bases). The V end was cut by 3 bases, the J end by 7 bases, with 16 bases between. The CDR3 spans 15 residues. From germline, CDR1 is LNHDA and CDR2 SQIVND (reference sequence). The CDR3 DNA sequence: TGTGCCAGTAGTATTACCCCCTCAGGGGACCAGCCCCAGCATTTT. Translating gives CASSITPSGDQPQHF.

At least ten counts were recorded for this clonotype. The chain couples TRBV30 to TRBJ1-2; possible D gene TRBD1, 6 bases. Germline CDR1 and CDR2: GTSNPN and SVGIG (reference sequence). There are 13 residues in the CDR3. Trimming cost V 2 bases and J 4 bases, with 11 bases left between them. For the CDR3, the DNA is TGTGCCTGGAGTTACAGGGTAGGCTATGGCTACACCTTC. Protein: CAWSYRVGYGYTF.

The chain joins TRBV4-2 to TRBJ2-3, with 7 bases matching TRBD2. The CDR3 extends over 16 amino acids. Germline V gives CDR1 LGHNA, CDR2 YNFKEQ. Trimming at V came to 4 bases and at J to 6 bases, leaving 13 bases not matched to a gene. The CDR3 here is CASSPNPSGNGDTQYF. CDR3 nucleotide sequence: TGTGCCAGCAGCCCCAATCCCAGCGGGAATGGGGATACGCAGTATTTT.

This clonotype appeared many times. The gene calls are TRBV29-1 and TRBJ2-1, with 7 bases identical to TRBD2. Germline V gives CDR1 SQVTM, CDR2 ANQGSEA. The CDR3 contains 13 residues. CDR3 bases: TGCAGAGCTGACGGGGAGGGGTACAATGAGCAGTTCTTC. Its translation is CRADGEGYNEQFF.

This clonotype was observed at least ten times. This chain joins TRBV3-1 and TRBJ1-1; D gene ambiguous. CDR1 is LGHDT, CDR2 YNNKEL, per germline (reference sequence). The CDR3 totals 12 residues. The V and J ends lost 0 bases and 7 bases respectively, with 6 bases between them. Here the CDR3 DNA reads TGTGCCAGCAGCCAAGATTTGGATGAAGCTTTCTTT. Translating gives CASSQDLDEAFF. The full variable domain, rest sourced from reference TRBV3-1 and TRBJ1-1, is DTAVSQTPKYLVTQMGNDKSIKCEQNLGHDTMYWYKQDSKKFLKIMFSYNNKELIINETVPNRFSPKSPDKAHLNLHINSLELGDSAVYFCASSQDLDEAFFGQGTRLTVV.

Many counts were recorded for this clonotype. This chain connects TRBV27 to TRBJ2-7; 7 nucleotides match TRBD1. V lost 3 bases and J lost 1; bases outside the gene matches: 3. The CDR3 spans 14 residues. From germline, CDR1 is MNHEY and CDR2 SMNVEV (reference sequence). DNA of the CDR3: TGTGCCAGCAGTTTGACAGGGCCATCCTACGAGCAGTACTTC. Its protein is CASSLTGPSYEQYF.

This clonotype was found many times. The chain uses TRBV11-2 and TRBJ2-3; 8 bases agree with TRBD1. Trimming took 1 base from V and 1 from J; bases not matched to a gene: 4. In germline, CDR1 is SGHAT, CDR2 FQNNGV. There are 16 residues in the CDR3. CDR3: CASSLGPDRGTDTQYF. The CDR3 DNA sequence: TGTGCCAGCAGCTTAGGTCCGGACAGGGGCACAGATACGCAGTATTTT.

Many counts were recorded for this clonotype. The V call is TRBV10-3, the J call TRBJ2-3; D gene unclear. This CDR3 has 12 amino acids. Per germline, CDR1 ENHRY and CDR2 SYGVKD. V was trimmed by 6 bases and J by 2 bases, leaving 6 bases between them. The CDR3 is CAISRDTDTQYF. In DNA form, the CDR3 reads TGTGCCATCAGCCGTGACACAGATACGCAGTATTTT.

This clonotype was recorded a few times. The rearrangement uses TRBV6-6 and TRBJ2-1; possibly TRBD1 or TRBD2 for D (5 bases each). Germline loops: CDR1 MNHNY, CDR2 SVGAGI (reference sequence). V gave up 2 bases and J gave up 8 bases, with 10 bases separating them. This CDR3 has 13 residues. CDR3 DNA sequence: TGTGCCAGCAGTTACCGGGGCAGGGATGAGCAGTTCTTC. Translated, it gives CASSYRGRDEQFF.

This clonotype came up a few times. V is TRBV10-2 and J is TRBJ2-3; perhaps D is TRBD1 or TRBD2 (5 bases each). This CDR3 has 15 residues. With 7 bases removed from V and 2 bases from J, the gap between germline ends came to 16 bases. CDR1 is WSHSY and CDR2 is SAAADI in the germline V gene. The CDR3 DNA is TGCGCCAGCAAACCGAACCGGGACGACACAGATACGCAGTATTTT. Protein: CASKPNRDDTDTQYF.

CDR3 bases: TGTGCCAGTAGTATCAGCCTAGCGGGGTTCAATGAGCAGTTCTTC. Its protein is CASSISLAGFNEQFF. This chain links TRBV19 with TRBJ2-1; 9 nucleotides align to TRBD2. This CDR3 is 15 amino acids long. Germline CDR1 reads LNHDA; CDR2 reads SQIVND (reference sequence). Trimming at V came to 3 bases and at J to 6 bases, leaving 6 bases not matched to a gene.

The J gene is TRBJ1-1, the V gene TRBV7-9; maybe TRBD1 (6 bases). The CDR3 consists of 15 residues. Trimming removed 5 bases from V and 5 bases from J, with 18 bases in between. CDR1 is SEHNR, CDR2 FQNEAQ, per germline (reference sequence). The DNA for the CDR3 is TGTGCCAGCAGCCCCAAAGGGTACAGGGATACTGAAGCTTTCTTT. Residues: CASSPKGYRDTEAFF. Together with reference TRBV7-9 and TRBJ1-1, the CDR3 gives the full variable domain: DTGVSQNPRHKITKRGQNVTFRCDPISEHNRLYWYRQTLGQGPEFLTYFQNEAQLEKSRLLSDRFSAERPKGSFSTLEIQRTEQGDSAMYLCASSPKGYRDTEAFFGQGTRLTVV.